The rows below give T cell receptor beta chains drawn from one sample of a study of blood T cell repertoires in COVID-19. The assay was immunoSEQ multiplex PCR, and TCRdb's table has in-frame clones only and misses some. The sample includes about 73,000 clones, 80% to 85% of them seen just once. The sample was peripheral blood. Every receptor here comes from a man older than 75 with active or convalescent COVID-19. The CDR3 runs from the conserved cysteine through the conserved F or W. Fields, in order: J gene, V gene, D gene, clone size, CDR3 DNA, CDR3 protein. The D gene is left open where the match is weak. Size is omitted from some rows. Given values are once, few, many or a class for expanded clones.

j_call: TRBJ2-5; v_call: TRBV5-1; d_call: .; clone_size: .; cdr3_nt: TGCGCCAGCAGCCGGGACATCACAGAGACCCAGTACTTC; cdr3_aa: CASSRDITETQYF
j_call: TRBJ2-7; v_call: TRBV18; d_call: TRBD1; clone_size: .; cdr3_nt: TGTGCCAGCTCACTGGGACAGGGCTCCTACGAGCAGTACTTC; cdr3_aa: CASSLGQGSYEQYF
j_call: TRBJ1-6; v_call: TRBV28; d_call: .; clone_size: .; cdr3_nt: TGTGCCAGCAGTTTGGGAGGCTACTCCTATAATTCACCCCTCCACTTT; cdr3_aa: CASSLGGYSYNSPLHF
j_call: TRBJ2-2; v_call: TRBV29-1; d_call: TRBD1; clone_size: few; cdr3_nt: TGCAGCGTTGAAATTGGGACAGGGTCTAACACCGGGGAGCTGTTTTTT; cdr3_aa: CSVEIGTGSNTGELFF
j_call: TRBJ1-6; v_call: TRBV4-1; d_call: .; clone_size: once; cdr3_nt: TGCGCCAGCAGCCAAGAGGAGTATAATTCACCCCTCCACTTT; cdr3_aa: CASSQEEYNSPLHF
j_call: TRBJ2-1; v_call: TRBV10-1; d_call: .; clone_size: .; cdr3_nt: TGCGCCAGCAGTGCGGGACTGAACTACAATGAGCAGTTCTTC; cdr3_aa: CASSAGLNYNEQFF
j_call: TRBJ1-1; v_call: TRBV5-1; d_call: TRBD1; clone_size: few; cdr3_nt: TGCGCCAGCAGCACGGGACAGGGACACACTGAAGCTTTCTTT; cdr3_aa: CASSTGQGHTEAFF
j_call: TRBJ2-5; v_call: TRBV15; d_call: .; clone_size: .; cdr3_nt: TGTGCCACCAGCAGAGAAGGTGCGGGACGCCAAGAGACCCAGTACTTC; cdr3_aa: CATSREGAGRQETQYF
j_call: TRBJ2-1; v_call: TRBV7-2; d_call: TRBD2; clone_size: .; cdr3_nt: TGTGCCAGCAGCCCTAGCGGCACTAGGGACAATGAGCAGTTCTTC; cdr3_aa: CASSPSGTRDNEQFF
j_call: TRBJ2-1; v_call: TRBV30; d_call: .; clone_size: .; cdr3_nt: TGTGCCTGGACTAAACAGGGGGGGGCCTACAATGAGCAGTTCTTC; cdr3_aa: CAWTKQGGAYNEQFF
j_call: TRBJ1-2; v_call: TRBV3-1/TRBV3-2; d_call: .; clone_size: once; cdr3_nt: TGTGCCAGCAGCCAAGGTGTGGGGGGGTACTATGGCTACACCTTC; cdr3_aa: CASSQGVGGYYGYTF
j_call: TRBJ2-2; v_call: TRBV18; d_call: TRBD2; clone_size: .; cdr3_nt: TGTGCCAGCTCACCACCTAGCGGGAGTTCCGGGGAGCTGTTTTTT; cdr3_aa: CASSPPSGSSGELFF
j_call: TRBJ2-7; v_call: TRBV7-2; d_call: TRBD2; clone_size: .; cdr3_nt: TGTGCCAGCAGCCCAGGGACTAGCGGGGGGCCGGGGCCCTACGAGCAGTACTTC; cdr3_aa: CASSPGTSGGPGPYEQYF
j_call: TRBJ2-3; v_call: TRBV19; d_call: .; clone_size: .; cdr3_nt: TGTGCCAGTAGCCTAAAGGACTATCCCACAGATACGCAGTATTTT; cdr3_aa: CASSLKDYPTDTQYF
j_call: TRBJ1-1; v_call: TRBV5-4; d_call: .; clone_size: .; cdr3_nt: TGTGCCAGCAGCTTGGCCCAACGAGCTGAAGCTTTCTTT; cdr3_aa: CASSLAQRAEAFF
j_call: TRBJ2-7; v_call: TRBV2; d_call: TRBD1; clone_size: .; cdr3_nt: TGTGCCAGCAGTTTAACAGGGGTTGGAGAGCAGTACTTC; cdr3_aa: CASSLTGVGEQYF
j_call: TRBJ2-2; v_call: TRBV19; d_call: TRBD1; clone_size: .; cdr3_nt: TGTGCCAGTAGTCCCATGGACAGGGGGCGGACCGGGGAGCTGTTTTTT; cdr3_aa: CASSPMDRGRTGELFF
j_call: TRBJ1-5; v_call: TRBV4-1; d_call: TRBD1; clone_size: .; cdr3_nt: TGCGCCAGCAGCCAAGTGTGGACAGGGGGCGCGGGTCAGCCCCAGCATTTT; cdr3_aa: CASSQVWTGGAGQPQHF
j_call: TRBJ2-5; v_call: TRBV4-2; d_call: .; clone_size: .; cdr3_nt: TGTGCCAGCAGCCAAGCCGTGGGGCAGAATCGGCGGGAGACCCAGTACTTC; cdr3_aa: CASSQAVGQNRRETQYF
j_call: TRBJ2-5; v_call: TRBV7-2; d_call: TRBD1; clone_size: once; cdr3_nt: TGTGCCAGCAGCTCGACAGGGGGTAGCGAAGAGACCCAGTACTTC; cdr3_aa: CASSSTGGSEETQYF
j_call: TRBJ1-2; v_call: TRBV2; d_call: .; clone_size: once; cdr3_nt: TGTGCCAGCAGTGAAGGCCGGGGGGGCTACACCTTC; cdr3_aa: CASSEGRGGYTF
j_call: TRBJ1-2; v_call: TRBV6-2/TRBV6-3; d_call: .; clone_size: .; cdr3_nt: TGTGCCAGCAGTTCACCCCCAGCTAACTATGGCTACACCTTC; cdr3_aa: CASSSPPANYGYTF
j_call: TRBJ1-5; v_call: TRBV6-5; d_call: TRBD1; clone_size: .; cdr3_nt: TGTGCCAGCAAACCCAGACAGGGTGGCAATCAGCCCCAGCATTTT; cdr3_aa: CASKPRQGGNQPQHF
j_call: TRBJ2-1; v_call: TRBV6-5; d_call: TRBD2; clone_size: .; cdr3_nt: TGTGCCAGCACCCTAAGCGGGATGAGTTACAATGAGCAGTTCTTC; cdr3_aa: CASTLSGMSYNEQFF
j_call: TRBJ2-3; v_call: TRBV5-1; d_call: .; clone_size: .; cdr3_nt: TGCGCCAGCAGCTTGGAGGCGGGAAACACAGATACGCAGTATTTT; cdr3_aa: CASSLEAGNTDTQYF
j_call: TRBJ2-7; v_call: TRBV6-1; d_call: .; clone_size: .; cdr3_nt: TGTGCCAGCAGTTTGATGGCCTCCTACGAGCAGTACTTC; cdr3_aa: CASSLMASYEQYF
j_call: TRBJ2-3; v_call: TRBV6-5; d_call: TRBD2; clone_size: .; cdr3_nt: TGTGCCAGCAGTAGGACTAGGGGCACAGATACGCAGTATTTT; cdr3_aa: CASSRTRGTDTQYF
j_call: TRBJ1-1; v_call: TRBV7-2; d_call: .; clone_size: .; cdr3_nt: TGTGCCAGCAGCTTAGGACTTCAGGGGAACACTGAAGCTTTCTTT; cdr3_aa: CASSLGLQGNTEAFF
j_call: TRBJ2-5; v_call: TRBV9; d_call: TRBD2; clone_size: .; cdr3_nt: TGTGCCAGCAGCGTAGAGGCGGGAGTCCCCCCCGAGACCCAGTACTTC; cdr3_aa: CASSVEAGVPPETQYF
j_call: TRBJ2-5; v_call: TRBV7-9; d_call: TRBD1; clone_size: .; cdr3_nt: TGTGCCAGCAGCTCCTACAACCGGGACAGCGAGACCCAGTACTTC; cdr3_aa: CASSSYNRDSETQYF
j_call: TRBJ2-7; v_call: TRBV28; d_call: TRBD2; clone_size: .; cdr3_nt: TGTGCCAGCACCCTTGGAGTGGGAGGGCCGCAGGCCGAGCAGTACTTC; cdr3_aa: CASTLGVGGPQAEQYF
j_call: TRBJ2-1; v_call: TRBV3-1/TRBV3-2; d_call: .; clone_size: .; cdr3_nt: TGTGCCAGCAGCCTCGGTTATGAGCAGTTCTTC; cdr3_aa: CASSLGYEQFF
j_call: TRBJ2-1; v_call: TRBV7-8; d_call: .; clone_size: .; cdr3_nt: TGTGCCAGCAGCCCCCTATCGGGGAGGGGGAACAATGAGCAGTTCTTC; cdr3_aa: CASSPLSGRGNNEQFF
j_call: TRBJ2-5; v_call: TRBV10-3; d_call: .; clone_size: .; cdr3_nt: TGTGCCATCAGTGAGTCTGTCGGTACCCAAGAGACCCAGTACTTC; cdr3_aa: CAISESVGTQETQYF
j_call: TRBJ2-3; v_call: TRBV6-4; d_call: TRBD1; clone_size: .; cdr3_nt: TGTGCCAGCAGCCGGGACAGACAAGATACGCAGTATTTT; cdr3_aa: CASSRDRQDTQYF
j_call: TRBJ1-1; v_call: TRBV5-1; d_call: .; clone_size: .; cdr3_nt: TGCGCCAGCAGCTGGGAGGGGAACACTGAAGCTTTCTTT; cdr3_aa: CASSWEGNTEAFF
j_call: TRBJ2-7; v_call: TRBV11-3; d_call: .; clone_size: .; cdr3_nt: TGTGCCAGCAGCTCTGAACGCGGGCAGTACTTC; cdr3_aa: CASSSERGQYF
j_call: TRBJ2-2; v_call: TRBV19; d_call: .; clone_size: few; cdr3_nt: TGTGCCAGTAGTATTTCCGGGTCGGGCACCGGGGAGCTGTTTTTT; cdr3_aa: CASSISGSGTGELFF
j_call: TRBJ2-1; v_call: TRBV12-5; d_call: TRBD2; clone_size: .; cdr3_nt: TGTGCTAGTGGTTTGCAGGGACTAGTACACTACAATGAGCAGTTCTTC; cdr3_aa: CASGLQGLVHYNEQFF